This T cell receptor beta chain was documented in a study of control samples from healthy donors and cancer patients. Using immunoSEQ multiplex PCR, the repertoire was profiled, and TCRdb retains in-frame clones only, with some absent. The data show about 76,000 clones, with roughly 89% seen just once and around a tenth held by the top ten. Germline V CDR1 and CDR2: SGHTA, FQGNSA. With V trimmed by 5 bases and J by 4 bases, 5 bases remained unmatched. The CDR3 runs 14 residues. The TCR sequence derives from a woman aged 45-60 years with colorectal cancer. The gene calls are TRBV7-2 and TRBJ1-1, with 9 nucleotides matching TRBD1. The sequenced sample consisted of PBMCs. CDR3 region: CASSPQGASTEAFF. As DNA, the CDR3 is TGTGCCAGCAGCCCACAGGGGGCATCCACTGAAGCTTTCTTT.